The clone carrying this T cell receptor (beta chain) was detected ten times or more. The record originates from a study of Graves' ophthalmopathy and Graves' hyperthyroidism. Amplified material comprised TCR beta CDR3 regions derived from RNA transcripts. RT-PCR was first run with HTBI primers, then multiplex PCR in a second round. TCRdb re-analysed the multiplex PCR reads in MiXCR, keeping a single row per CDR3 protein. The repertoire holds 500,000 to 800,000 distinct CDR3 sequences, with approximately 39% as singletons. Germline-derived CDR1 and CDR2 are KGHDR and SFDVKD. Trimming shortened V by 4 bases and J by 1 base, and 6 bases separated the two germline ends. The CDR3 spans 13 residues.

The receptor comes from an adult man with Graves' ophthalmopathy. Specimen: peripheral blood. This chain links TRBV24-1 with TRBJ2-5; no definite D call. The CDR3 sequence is CATSEGGQETQYF. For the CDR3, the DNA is TGTGCCACCAGTGAAGGCGGCCAAGAGACCCAGTACTTC.